This TCR beta chain was documented in a study of T cell responses to AZD1222 COVID-19 vaccine. Here immunoSEQ multiplex PCR was the method, and the copy in TCRdb shows in-frame clones only, minus some. Among some 140,000 clones listed, 93% were seen once. Germline V gene lookup returns CDR1 LGHNA and CDR2 YNFKEQ. Trimming removed 2 bases from V and 3 bases from J; junction bases left unmatched: 9. This CDR3 region has 16 residues. The sequencing used peripheral blood, collected on day 0 of AZD1222 vaccination. This chain links TRBV4-2 with TRBJ1-1, with 7 bases lining up with TRBD1. This clonotype was sampled from an adult in good health. The CDR3 nucleotides read TGTGCCAGCAGCCAATACAGGGGATCACAGCACACTGAAGCTTTCTTT. This translates into CASSQYRGSQHTEAFF.